Sequencing of this T cell receptor beta chain was carried out in a study of cytotoxic CD8 clonotypes in ibrutinib-treated CLL. Study results and limitations: Public clonotypes, an uncommon group, contracted or remained stable on treatment. Clonality correlated strongly with circulating CD8+ T cells and exceeded age-matched healthy donors at baseline. Sustained-remission and progressing patients' sampling times differed.

The J segment lost 2 bases and the V segment lost 6 bases, leaving 12 bases of the junction unmatched. Germline V gene lookup returns CDR1 SNHLY and CDR2 FYNNEI. The CDR3 runs 16 residues. Only in-frame clones appear in the TCRdb table, and some are missing; sequencing was by immunoSEQ multiplex PCR. The sample consists of under 150,000 clones, around 82% of them appearing once. About this clone itself: Its antigen is unidentified.

The J gene is TRBJ2-7, the V gene TRBV2; 8 bases are shared with TRBD1. The sequence was collected from a human donor with chronic lymphocytic leukemia. The input for sequencing was PBMCs, taken after 36 months of ibrutinib treatment. The CDR3 region is CASRKETGQGTYEQYF. In DNA, the CDR3 is TGTGCCAGCAGGAAGGAGACAGGACAGGGAACCTACGAGCAGTACTTC. The full variable domain, completed using reference TRBV2 and TRBJ2-7, is EPEVTQTPSHQVTQMGQEVILRCVPISNHLYFYWYRQILGQKVEFLVSFYNNEISEKSEIFDDQFSVERPDGSNFTLKIRSTKLEDSAMYFCASRKETGQGTYEQYFGPGTRLTVT.